This T cell receptor (beta chain) is drawn from a study of shared clonotypes between healthy human individuals. Study conclusions and caveats: Across subsets, estimated richness was generally greater for naive than for memory populations. A few donors had 5% to 6.5% of their naive CD4 clonotypes in common.

As defined, naive CD8 cells were CD45RO-negative and positively selected for CCR7, with terminally differentiated effector memory CD45RA+ cells excluded. This CDR3 spans 15 amino acids. Germline CDR1 is MGHRA and CDR2 is YSYEKL. Trimming cost V 0 bases and J 8 bases, with 13 bases left between them. This was a deep-level run. Generated by immunoSEQ multiplex PCR, the TCRdb table keeps only in-frame clones and is missing some. The sample holds about 1,900,000 clones, around 96% seen once. This clone appeared once. The antigen remains undetermined. The TCR originated in a man between 18 and 29 years old in good health. The J gene is TRBJ1-4, the V gene TRBV4-1; no firm D call. The sequencing input was naive CD8+ T cells sorted from blood. The CDR3 spells CASSQDPADSEKLFF. CDR3 in DNA: TGCGCCAGCAGCCAAGATCCGGCAGATTCGGAAAAACTGTTTTTT.